What follows describes a single T cell receptor (beta chain). The target antigen is unknown. Generation of TCR cDNA used 5'RACE template switching (which added a universal primer site and UMIs). TCRdb itself ran the 5' RACE reads through MiXCR, one entry per CDR3 protein. The sample consists of 500,000 to 650,000 distinct CDR3 sequences, 9% to 15% of them appearing once. The sample belongs to a study of T cells after yellow fever vaccination. In the study overall: Preparation of fractions with low cell numbers was performed using SMART-Seq v4 Ultra Low Input.

Study conclusions and caveats: Subsequent to the booster, the majority of primary-vaccination clones reappeared (around 95% CD4, approximately 90% CD8). Abundant bulk-derived clonotypes could contaminate FACS-sorted repertoires.

This receptor was taken from a young man who received the YFV17D yellow fever vaccine. The specimen comprised PBMCs, sampled on the day of the yellow fever booster vaccination.

The CDR3: CASSQGSGGSYEQYF. The CDR3 DNA is TGCGCCAGCAGCCAAGGTAGCGGGGGATCCTACGAGCAGTACTTC. This rearrangement joins TRBV4-3 to TRBJ2-7; 9 bases line up with TRBD2. CDR1 and CDR2 (germline): LGHNA, YSLEER. The J segment lost 1 base and the V segment lost 1 base, leaving 2 bases of the junction unmatched. There are 15 residues in the CDR3.